Detailed here is one TCR beta chain. The data derive from a study of T cell changes during pregnancy in multiple sclerosis. TCRdb's table, derived via immunoSEQ multiplex PCR, lists solely in-frame clones and lacks some. The data show roughly 100,000 clones, about 90% seen once. Germline loops: CDR1 LGHNA, CDR2 YSLEER. V was pared by 1 base and J by 7 bases, with 16 bases between. CDR3 length: 15 amino acids. The source material was peripheral blood, sampled before pregnancy. This clonotype was sampled from a female donor with multiple sclerosis, enrolled in a pregnancy study. The chain combines TRBV4-3 with TRBJ1-2, with D perhaps matching TRBD1 (5 bases). This CDR3 reads CASSQVDAGRRGYTF. The DNA of the CDR3 is TGCGCCAGCAGCCAAGTAGATGCGGGGCGGCGTGGCTACACCTTC.